Listed below are T cell receptor beta chains from one sample, sequenced in a study of T cell responses to AZD1222 COVID-19 vaccine. Assay used: immunoSEQ multiplex PCR; TCRdb lists only in-frame clones, some missing. The sample includes 170,000 or so clones, about 85% of them seen just once. The specimen comprised peripheral blood, sampled on day 0 of AZD1222 vaccination. These receptors originate from an adult in good health. Both conserved end residues are part of each CDR3. A D gene is named only where the DNA matches it firmly. Only some rows state a clone size, as once, few, many or a class for expanded clones.

j_call,d_call,v_call,clone_size,cdr3_aa,cdr3_nt
TRBJ2-1,-,TRBV11-3,-,CASSLMARNEQFF,TGTGCCAGCAGCTTAATGGCCCGTAATGAGCAGTTCTTC
TRBJ2-7,TRBD1,TRBV15,-,CATSRDRTGGLVFFSYEQYF,TGTGCCACCAGCAGAGATCGGACAGGGGGCCTTGTATTCTTCTCCTACGAGCAGTACTTC
TRBJ2-1,-,TRBV11-1,-,CASSLSTDNEQFF,TGTGCCAGCAGCTTATCTACAGACAATGAGCAGTTCTTC
TRBJ1-6,-,TRBV7-2,-,CASSLGSILSPLHF,TGTGCCAGCAGCCTCGGCTCAATCCTTTCACCCCTCCACTTT
TRBJ2-7,-,TRBV27,once,CASSSPFTGEQYF,TGTGCCAGCAGTTCCCCGTTTACGGGCGAGCAGTACTTC
TRBJ2-1,TRBD2,TRBV24-1,-,CATSDPGLAADEQFF,TGTGCCACCAGTGACCCCGGACTAGCGGCCGATGAGCAGTTCTTC
TRBJ2-7,TRBD2,TRBV19,-,CASKALAVAYEQYF,TGTGCCAGTAAAGCACTAGCGGTCGCCTACGAGCAGTACTTC
TRBJ1-2,-,TRBV14,-,CASSPYLDRSGYTF,TGTGCCAGCAGCCCCTACCTGGACAGATCTGGCTACACCTTC
TRBJ2-3,-,TRBV7-9,once,CASSDGQKISTDTQYF,TGTGCCAGCAGCGACGGACAGAAAATTAGCACAGATACGCAGTATTTT
TRBJ2-2,-,TRBV6-5,-,CASRSGTLTGELFF,TGTGCCAGCAGATCCGGGACCCTCACCGGGGAGCTGTTTTTT
TRBJ2-1,-,TRBV4-2,-,CASSQEANVGEQFF,TGTGCCAGCAGCCAAGAGGCCAATGTGGGCGAGCAGTTCTTC
TRBJ1-2,-,TRBV19,-,CASRLYGYTF,TGTGCCAGTAGACTCTATGGCTACACCTTC
TRBJ1-1,-,TRBV2,-,CASRRGGGGAEAFF,TGTGCCAGCAGGCGAGGGGGAGGGGGAGCTGAAGCTTTCTTT
TRBJ2-1,-,TRBV4-1,-,CASSQVSSIYNEQFF,TGCGCCAGCAGCCAAGTCTCTTCTATATACAATGAGCAGTTCTTC
TRBJ2-3,TRBD2,TRBV5-1,-,CASRAIGVSGRRVDTQYF,TGCGCCAGCCGGGCGATTGGCGTTAGCGGGAGGCGAGTTGATACGCAGTATTTT
TRBJ2-2,-,TRBV10-3,-,CAISEAPNTGELFF,TGTGCCATCAGTGAAGCCCCGAACACCGGGGAGCTGTTTTTT
TRBJ2-7,-,TRBV11-3,-,CASSLAPYEQYF,TGTGCCAGCAGCTTAGCTCCCTACGAGCAGTACTTC
TRBJ2-3,TRBD2,TRBV19,-,CASSLRERTDTQYF,TGTGCCAGTAGTTTGCGGGAGCGCACAGATACGCAGTATTTT
TRBJ2-7,-,TRBV14,few,CASSLLQGHIYEQYF,TGTGCCAGCAGCCTCCTCCAGGGACACATCTACGAGCAGTACTTC
TRBJ2-5,-,TRBV19,-,CASSIRDLGTQYF,TGTGCCAGTAGTATTAGGGATCTCGGGACCCAGTACTTC
TRBJ1-2,TRBD1,TRBV10-2,-,CASSESTRGHSYGYTF,TGCGCCAGCAGTGAGTCGACAAGGGGGCATAGCTATGGCTACACCTTC
TRBJ2-1,TRBD2,TRBV2,-,CASSSQAGGYNEQFF,TGTGCCAGCAGTTCCCAAGCGGGGGGTTACAATGAGCAGTTCTTC
TRBJ2-1,-,TRBV21-1,-,CASPVKQGLRTYNEQFF,TGTGCCAGCCCCGTAAAGCAGGGATTGAGAACTTACAATGAGCAGTTCTTC
TRBJ1-6,-,TRBV4-2,-,CASSPPRAGLDSPLHF,TGTGCCAGCAGCCCCCCCCGGGCCGGTCTGGATTCACCCCTCCACTTT
TRBJ1-4,TRBD1,TRBV30,-,CAGQTGSYEKLFF,TGTGCCGGCCAGACAGGGTCATATGAAAAACTGTTTTTT
TRBJ2-1,TRBD1,TRBV24-1,-,CATSDSGGVVYNEQFF,TGTGCCACCAGTGATTCAGGGGGAGTGGTTTACAATGAGCAGTTCTTC
TRBJ1-2,TRBD1,TRBV30,-,CACPAGGFNYGYTF,TGTGCCTGTCCCGCAGGGGGTTTTAACTATGGCTACACCTTC
TRBJ2-2,-,TRBV3-1/TRBV3-2,-,CASSPKLTSGELFF,TGTGCCAGCAGTCCTAAACTGACTAGCGGGGAGCTGTTTTTT